The next 4 T cell receptor beta chains were all read from a single sample in a study of blood T cell repertoires in COVID-19. Sequenced by immunoSEQ multiplex PCR; TCRdb stores in-frame clones only, minus some. Of around 77,000 clones listed, 86% are singletons. Material for sequencing was peripheral blood. The origin of the receptors is a man between 65 and 85 years old with active or convalescent COVID-19.

CDR3 in amino acids: CATDSGQGGGELFF. The CDR3 coding sequence is TGTGCCACCGATAGCGGACAGGGCGGCGGGGAGCTGTTTTTT. The rearrangement links TRBV2 to TRBJ2-2, with 8 bases fitting TRBD1. J gave up 7 bases and V 10 bases, and 11 bases lay outside the gene matches. The CDR3 runs 14 residues. Germline-derived CDR1 and CDR2 are SNHLY and FYNNEI.

The chain uses TRBV5-1 and TRBJ1-1; D unresolved. CDR1 and CDR2 from the germline V gene are SGHRS and YFSETQ. The CDR3 is made up of 15 amino acids. Trimming cost V 7 bases and J 0 bases, with 16 bases left between them. The CDR3 here is CASALVRGMNTEAFF. The CDR3 region has the DNA TGCGCCAGCGCCCTGGTCCGGGGAATGAACACTGAAGCTTTCTTT.

This clone was found once. The J gene is TRBJ1-3, the V gene TRBV19; D is possibly TRBD1 (5 bases). The germline CDR1 and CDR2 sequences are LNHDA and SQIVND (reference sequence). This CDR3 contains 16 residues. Trimming removed 7 bases from V and 6 bases from J, with 22 bases in between. The CDR3 reads CASTESPGQPLNTIYF. Written as DNA, the CDR3 is TGTGCCAGTACTGAAAGTCCTGGACAACCCCTAAACACCATATATTTT.

The chain combines TRBV13 with TRBJ2-5; 10 bases map to TRBD2. Trimming at V came to 1 base and at J to 5 bases, leaving 10 bases not matched to a gene. CDR1 is PRHDT and CDR2 is FYEKMQ in the germline V gene (reference sequence). The CDR3 covers 17 residues. The CDR3 DNA follows: TGTGCCAGCAGCTTAGATACTAGCGGGGCCCTTATGGAGACCCAGTACTTC. Residues: CASSLDTSGALMETQYF.